What follows are 21 T cell receptor beta chains derived from one specimen sequenced in a study of tumor-infiltrating lymphocytes in primary liver carcinoma. The authors made TCR beta cDNA from approximately 500 ng total RNA with a constant-region primer. Library construction for TCR beta comprised three nested multiplex PCR rounds performed with slightly modified ARM-PCR. Investigators reported that the first two PCR rounds, at around 11 cycles each, used TRBV1-TRBV30 forward primers with a C-beta reverse primer. TCRdb reanalysed the multiplex PCR reads using MiXCR and keeps one entry per CDR3 protein. The table records fewer than 350,000 distinct CDR3 sequences, around three fifths of them present only once. Blood RNA was derived from unsorted whole blood, and germline DNA was extracted too. Sequenced input: peripheral blood. The receptors originated from a man between 40 and 49 years old with primary liver carcinoma and hepatitis B virus infection.

This chain joins TRBV20-1 and TRBJ2-4; 8 positions match TRBD2. This CDR3 is built from 15 residues. Germline loops: CDR1 DFQATT, CDR2 SNEGSKA (reference sequence). V lost 4 bases to trimming and J lost 11 bases; unmatched junction nucleotides: 16. The CDR3 loop is CSATSPGLEGLFQYF. DNA for the CDR3: TGCAGTGCTACGTCACCGGGACTAGAGGGCCTCTTTCAGTACTTC.

There are many counts of this clonotype. The chain couples TRBV6-2 or TRBV6-3 to TRBJ2-1, with D perhaps given as TRBD1 or TRBD2 (5 bases each). The CDR3 spans 11 residues. V shed 8 bases and J shed 4 bases, with 6 bases lying between them. From germline, CDR1 is MNHEY and CDR2 SVGEGT. CDR3 bases: TGTGCCAGCGAGGGGTACAATGAGCAGTTCTTC. Protein: CASEGYNEQFF.

This clonotype came up many times. The J gene is TRBJ1-3, the V gene TRBV6-6; D possibly corresponds to TRBD1 (5 bases). CDR3 length: 13 amino acids. Germline assignment: CDR1 MNHNY and CDR2 SVGAGI (reference sequence). V was cut by 8 bases and J by 0 bases, with 8 bases left in between. CDR3 amino acids: CASVRASGNTIYF. Written as DNA, the CDR3 is TGTGCCAGCGTCAGGGCCTCTGGAAACACCATATATTTT.

As for this clonotype: This CDR3 fails to terminate in the conserved phenylalanine or tryptophan, so it likely reflects a read error. V gene TRBV5-4 combines with J gene TRBJ2-3; no firm D call. Trimming took 0 bases from V and 0 from J, leaving 8 bases between them. The CDR3 extends over 15 amino acids. CDR1 SGHNT and CDR2 YYREEE come from the germline V gene (reference sequence). This CDR3 reads CASSLGTTSTDTQYS. In DNA form, the CDR3 reads TGTGCCAGCAGCTTGGGTACAACTAGCACAGATACGCAGTATTCT.

This clonotype has just a few counts. The V call is TRBV28, the J call TRBJ1-2, with D uncertain. Germline V CDR1 and CDR2: MDHEN, SYDVKM. The CDR3 spans 13 residues. V lost 2 bases and J 4 bases, leaving 8 bases between the germline ends. The CDR3 spells CASSLEHRYGYTF. The DNA of the CDR3 is TGTGCCAGCAGTTTAGAACACCGCTATGGCTACACCTTC.

This clonotype was seen at least ten times. The chain recombines TRBV6-6 with TRBJ1-1, with unresolved D. The CDR3 covers 15 residues. In germline, CDR1 is MNHNY, CDR2 SVGAGI (reference sequence). With 1 base removed from V and 2 bases from J, the gap between germline ends came to 11 bases. The CDR3 reads CASSYLFFENTEAFF. The DNA for the CDR3 is TGTGCCAGCAGTTACTTGTTCTTTGAAAACACTGAAGCTTTCTTT.

This chain links TRBV28 with TRBJ2-5; D is perhaps TRBD2 (6 bases). Looked up from germline, CDR1 is MDHEN and CDR2 is SYDVKM. The ends were cut back, 2 bases at V and 5 bases at J, with 12 bases in the middle. This CDR3 comprises 14 residues. CDR3 protein: CASSLGGPTETQYF. The CDR3 DNA is TGTGCCAGCAGTTTAGGAGGGCCAACGGAGACCCAGTACTTC.

A note on this clonotype: A much larger clone sits a single nucleotide away, making a read error possible. The chain has TRBV12-3 or TRBV12-4 and TRBJ2-1; maybe TRBD2 (5 bases). The CDR3 has 13 amino acids. CDR3 in DNA: TGTGCCAGCATTTCGGGAAACTACAATGAGCTGTTCTTC. Its protein product is CASISGNYNELFF.

This clonotype was seen a few times. The chain employs TRBV28 and TRBJ2-1; 9 bases line up with TRBD1. With V trimmed by 3 bases and J by 4 bases, 4 bases remained unmatched. Germline V gene lookup returns CDR1 MDHEN and CDR2 SYDVKM. The CDR3 runs to 15 residues. CDR3 loop: CASSLDRGVYNEQFF. CDR3 nucleotides: TGTGCCAGCAGTTTGGACAGGGGAGTTTACAATGAGCAGTTCTTC.

Note on this clonotype: Since a much larger clone is just one base distant, this may be a read error. The V gene is TRBV5-6, the J gene TRBJ2-7; D may be TRBD1 (6 bases). This CDR3 contains 14 residues. V dropped 2 bases and J dropped 5 bases, with 14 bases sitting between them. CDR1 and CDR2 from the germline V gene are SGHDT and YYEEEE. CDR3 coding DNA: TGTGCCAGCAGCTTTCCAGGGGAACGTAACGAGCAGTACTTC. It specifies CASSFPGERNEQYF.

The chain recombines TRBV15 with TRBJ2-5; TRBD2 is a possible D gene (6 bases). V was clipped by 6 bases and J by 5 bases, with 16 bases between them. Germline V gives CDR1 LNHNV, CDR2 YYDKDF (reference sequence). The CDR3 length is 14 residues. CDR3 DNA sequence: TGTGCCACCAGTTGGAGGAGGCGGGATGAGACCCAGTACTTC. Its translation is CATSWRRRDETQYF.

This clonotype was counted a single time. Sequence at one end of the junction differs from germline and may be a read error. V gene TRBV11-2 combines with J gene TRBJ1-1; tentative D call: TRBD1 (5 bases). CDR3 length equals 11 residues. Germline V gene sequence: CDR1 SGHAT, CDR2 FQNNGV. For the CDR3, the DNA is TGTGCCTGCAGCGCAGGGTTCGGAACTTTCTTT. Residues: CACSAGFGTFF.

For this clonotype: Given a much more abundant clone one base away, this may be a read error. The chain links TRBV4-2 to TRBJ1-1, with D hard to call. This CDR3 has 13 residues. The germline CDR1 and CDR2 sequences are LGHNA and YNFKEQ. The V end lost 2 bases, the J end lost 2 bases, and 6 bases lay between the germline ends. The CDR3 sequence: CASSQCGNTEAFF. CDR3 nucleotide sequence: TGTGCCAGCAGCCAATGTGGTAACACTGAAGCTTTCTTT.

This clonotype was seen just once. One base away lies a much larger clone, so this may be a sequencing read error. The CDR3 nucleotides are TGTGACAGCAGCCAAGATTTCCACACTGAAGCTTTCTTT. Encoded protein: CDSSQDFHTEAFF. The genes are TRBV11-2 and TRBJ1-1; no reliable D call. The CDR3 length is 13 residues. Germline values: CDR1 SGHAT, CDR2 FQNNGV.

For the CDR3, the DNA is TGTGCCATTGGGCTAGCGGGAAGGTACACAGATACGCAGTATTTT. It is translated as CAIGLAGRYTDTQYF. The V gene is TRBV10-3, the J gene TRBJ2-3, with 9 bases identical to TRBD2. With V trimmed by 9 bases and J by 2 bases, 9 bases remained unmatched. From germline, CDR1 is ENHRY and CDR2 SYGVKD. This CDR3 has 15 amino acids.

About this clonotype itself: One end of the junction is discordant with germline, which a read error may explain. The J gene is TRBJ2-3, the V gene TRBV6-6; D gene uncertain. The germline gives CDR1 MNHNY, CDR2 SVGAGI (reference sequence). This CDR3 is 16 amino acids long. CDR3 DNA: TGTACCAGCAGTCTCAGCGTGGCCTCTAGCACAGATACGCAGTATTTT. As protein: CTSSLSVASSTDTQYF.

Remarks on this clonotype: The CDR3 does not end in the conserved phenylalanine or tryptophan, so this is likely a read error. CDR3: CASSLDSPYEQYS. CDR3 bases: TGCGCCAGCAGCTTAGATTCACCCTACGAGCAGTACTCC. The chain employs TRBV11-2 and TRBJ2-7; no reliable D call. Germline V gene lookup returns CDR1 SGHAT and CDR2 FQNNGV. The CDR3 runs to 13 residues.

This chain links TRBV11-2 with TRBJ2-7; perhaps TRBD1 as D (6 bases). The V end was cut by 5 bases, the J end by 7 bases, with 24 bases between. The CDR3 runs 16 residues. CDR1 is SGHAT, CDR2 FQNNGV, per germline. Here the CDR3 reads CASSPQTGTLAGEQYF. As DNA, the CDR3 is TGTGCCAGCAGCCCGCAAACCGGGACACTGGCAGGAGAGCAGTACTTC. Full variable domain (rest looked up from reference TRBV11-2 and TRBJ2-7): EAGVAQSPRYKIIEKRQSVAFWCNPISGHATLYWYQQILGQGPKLLIQFQNNGVVDDSQLPKDRFSAERLKGVDSTLKIQPAKLEDSAVYLCASSPQTGTLAGEQYFGPGTRLTVT.

The CDR3 loop is CASSLTGIHEQYF. The DNA for the CDR3 is TGTGCCAGCAGCTTAACCGGGATCCACGAACAATACTTC. The chain is built from TRBV11-2 and TRBJ2-7, with D tentatively TRBD2 (5 bases). V was pared by 2 bases and J by 13 bases, with 18 bases between. In germline, CDR1 is SGHAT, CDR2 FQNNGV. The CDR3 sequence is 13 residues long.

To note about this clonotype: At one end the junction does not follow the germline gene, possibly because of a read error. The chain links TRBV11-2 to TRBJ1-2; possible D gene TRBD1, 5 bases. This CDR3 contains 13 residues. Per germline, CDR1 SGHAT and CDR2 FQNNGV. CDR3 loop: CASTDSFNYGYIF. The CDR3 DNA follows: TGTGCCAGTACAGACAGCTTTAACTATGGCTACATCTTC.

Regarding this clonotype: As the CDR3 is not closed by the conserved phenylalanine or tryptophan, this likely results from a read error. The genes are TRBV4-1 and TRBJ1-6; unclear D gene. This CDR3 region has 14 residues. The germline V gene has CDR1 MGHRA and CDR2 YSYEKL. Trimming left V 1 base short and J 7 bases short, with 8 bases between. Here the CDR3 reads CASSQARVNSPLHV. CDR3 in DNA: TGCGCCAGCAGCCAAGCCCGGGTCAATTCACCCCTCCACGTT.